This TCR beta chain emerged from a study of OX40 agonist ivuxolimab in advanced cancers. Study-wide background: In this cohort, patients received ivuxolimab, an agonistic anti-OX40 (CD134) antibody. Study results and caveats: Among T cells, CD8+ cells averaged more expanded clones than CD4+ cells. Some nonresponders additionally presented with little normalized T-cell clonal expansion.

Sequencing used immunoSEQ multiplex PCR; TCRdb keeps in-frame clones, though not all of them. The sample has fewer than 70,000 clones; less than 90% are singletons. This clone showed up just once. What it binds is unknown. The CDR3 is 14 amino acids. V lost 2 bases to trimming and J lost 4 bases, with 11 bases between them. The germline V gene has CDR1 MNHEY and CDR2 SVGAGI. This TCR derives from an adult with an advanced solid tumor such as melanoma, head and neck, liver or kidney cancer. The sequences come from CD4+ or CD8+ T cells sorted from blood, collected in a trial of the OX40 agonist ivuxolimab. The chain has TRBV6-5 and TRBJ1-1, with a weak D call TRBD1 (5 bases). The CDR3 DNA sequence: TGTGCCAGCAGTTACCGCCCCGGGGGCACTGAAGCTTTCTTT. Its protein product is CASSYRPGGTEAFF.